What follows are 23 T cell receptor beta chains derived from one specimen sequenced in a study of vaccination and CD4 T cells after COVID-19. The Oncomine TCR Beta short-read assay was applied to DNA of cultured CD4+ T cells. TCRdb itself ran the PCR reads through MiXCR, one entry per CDR3 protein. The table lists 9,500 to 13,000 distinct CDR3 sequences, around 41% of them singletons. The treatment here: approximately nine-day PBMC culture with coronavirus spike peptide pools or control peptides (ViraFEST assay). What these receptors recognize is not known. The sequenced sample was CD4+ T cells from blood, cultured in vitro, obtained after SARS-CoV-2 vaccination. The receptor set was obtained from a human donor who had recovered from COVID-19.

V is TRBV6-1 and J is TRBJ1-4, with 10 bases identical to TRBD1. The V segment lost 7 bases and the J segment 8 bases; nucleotides outside the gene matches: 7. This CDR3 spans 14 amino acids. The germline gives CDR1 MNHNS, CDR2 SASEGT. Here the CDR3 DNA reads TGTGCCAGCAAAGCAGGGACAGGGGTCGAAAAACTGTTTTTT. It specifies CASKAGTGVEKLFF.

The chain has TRBV6-1 and TRBJ2-1; 13 positions agree with TRBD2. CDR1 MNHNS and CDR2 SASEGT come from the germline V gene. Germline trimming cut 7 bases from V and 6 bases from J; bases unmatched to any gene: 15. CDR3 length: 18 residues. CDR3 residues: CASTPTSGGALFRNEQFF. The CDR3 DNA reads as TGTGCCAGCACCCCAACTAGCGGGGGGGCCTTGTTTCGCAATGAGCAGTTCTTC.

With respect to this clonotype: Relative to the germline gene, one junction end is altered; a read error may explain this. The V call is TRBV10-3, the J call TRBJ2-7; D is undetermined. The germline V gene has CDR1 ENHRY and CDR2 SYGVKD. CDR3 length: 15 residues. The CDR3, as DNA: TGTGCCATCAGTGAACGTGGGCTGGGGTCCTACGAGCAGTGCTTC. Its translation: CAISERGLGSYEQCF.

The chain combines TRBV5-6 with TRBJ1-1; no firm D call. The CDR3 runs to 14 residues. From germline, CDR1 is SGHDT and CDR2 YYEEEE. The V gene lost 0 bases and the J gene lost 5 bases, with 11 bases spanning the gap. This CDR3 is CASSLDRTRTEAFF. DNA of the CDR3: TGTGCCAGCAGCTTGGACCGTACCCGGACTGAAGCTTTCTTT.

This chain connects TRBV4-1 to TRBJ2-1; D is uncertain. Germline lookup yields CDR1 MGHRA and CDR2 YSYEKL. The CDR3 spans 13 residues. Trimming removed 2 bases from V and 9 bases from J, with 11 bases in between. CDR3 protein: CASSQSPASEQFF. The CDR3 region has the DNA TGCGCCAGCAGCCAATCCCCAGCGAGTGAGCAGTTCTTC.

This clonotype was seen only a few times. The chain carries TRBV6-1 and TRBJ2-1; 9 nucleotides match TRBD1. Germline V CDR1 and CDR2: MNHNS, SASEGT. The J segment lost 8 bases and the V segment lost 5 bases, leaving 13 bases of the junction unmatched. CDR3 size: 16 residues. The CDR3, as DNA: TGTGCCAGCAGTCGCCAGCCTGTTACAGGGGGCGATGAGCAGTTCTTC. Its protein is CASSRQPVTGGDEQFF.

This clonotype appeared a few times. The J gene is TRBJ1-2, the V gene TRBV7-2; weak D call: TRBD1 (6 bases). The CDR3 has 15 residues. V shed 0 bases and J shed 2 bases, with 10 bases lying between them. CDR1 SGHTA and CDR2 FQGNSA come from the germline V gene. CDR3 amino acids: CASSLAQGGNYGYTF. CDR3 nucleotide sequence: TGTGCCAGCAGCTTAGCCCAAGGGGGAAACTATGGCTACACCTTC.

The chain uses TRBV27 and TRBJ1-2; perhaps TRBD1 as D (6 bases). V lost 8 bases and J lost 4, with 14 bases in between. The CDR3 totals 13 residues. The V gene's germline CDR1 is MNHEY and CDR2 SMNVEV (reference sequence). CDR3 in DNA: TGTGCCAGCGCCGGACAGATCGGCTATGGCTACACCTTC. Protein sequence: CASAGQIGYGYTF.

This clonotype was counted a few times. This chain links TRBV27 with TRBJ1-2, with 8 nucleotides matching TRBD1. Losses at the gene ends were 2 bases for V and 4 bases for J; bases not matched to a gene: 12. Germline V CDR1 and CDR2: MNHEY, SMNVEV (reference sequence). The CDR3 consists of 17 residues. CDR3 sequence (DNA): TGTGCCAGCAGTTTACGGGCGACAGGGGTTGGGGGCTATGGCTACACCTTC. Translating gives CASSLRATGVGGYGYTF.

The chain has TRBV19 and TRBJ1-5, with D hard to call. Germline CDR1 is LNHDA and CDR2 is SQIVND (reference sequence). Trimming stripped 5 bases from V and 2 bases from J, with 10 bases between. This CDR3 comprises 14 residues. The CDR3 sequence: CASSSLRRNQPQHF. The CDR3 DNA reads TGTGCCAGTAGTTCCCTCCGGCGCAATCAGCCCCAGCATTTT.

The V gene is TRBV11-3, the J gene TRBJ1-6, with TRBD1 matching 9 bases. With V trimmed by 0 bases and J by 9 bases, 12 bases remained unmatched. The germline V gene has CDR1 SGHNT and CDR2 YENEEA. The CDR3 spans 18 residues. DNA for the CDR3: TGTGCCAGCAGCTTAGATCGTGGGGACAGGGAGAGATTTTCACCCCTCCACTTT. Residues: CASSLDRGDRERFSPLHF.

This CDR3 reads CASSYSGGGQGYTF. The CDR3 DNA follows: TGTGCCAGCAGTTACTCGGGTGGGGGGCAGGGCTACACCTTC. The chain combines TRBV6-5 with TRBJ1-2, with a tentative D call TRBD1 (6 bases). Germline assignment: CDR1 MNHEY and CDR2 SVGAGI. Trimming stripped 0 bases from V and 8 bases from J, with 13 bases between. The length of the CDR3 is 14 residues.

The V gene is TRBV7-9, the J gene TRBJ1-5; D is undetermined. Trimming cost V 1 base and J 2 bases, with 6 bases left between them. Germline CDR1 is SEHNR and CDR2 is FQNEAQ (reference sequence). The CDR3 totals 14 residues. DNA for the CDR3: TGTGCCAGCAGCTTAGAGATAGGCAATCAGCCCCAGCATTTT. This translates into CASSLEIGNQPQHF.

This clonotype has just one count. This chain joins TRBV18 and TRBJ1-2; D possibly corresponds to TRBD1 (5 bases). Germline CDR1 KGHSH, CDR2 LQKENI. V was cut by 3 bases and J by 8 bases, with 13 bases left in between. This CDR3 is built from 13 residues. Here the CDR3 reads CASSPQGIEGYTF. The CDR3 nucleotides are TGTGCCAGCTCACCGCAGGGTATAGAGGGCTACACCTTC.

The chain uses TRBV7-9 and TRBJ1-4; possible D gene TRBD1, 6 bases. CDR1 is SEHNR, CDR2 FQNEAQ, per germline (reference sequence). The CDR3 length is 19 residues. V lost 0 bases to trimming and J lost 9 bases, with 26 bases between them. CDR3 nucleotides: TGTGCCAGCAGCTTAGCTACATCAGCCCCAGGGACCGGGGGGCAAAAACTGTTTTTT. Translated, it gives CASSLATSAPGTGGQKLFF.

The chain links TRBV29-1 to TRBJ1-1; 12 bases line up with TRBD1. Unmatched junction bases numbered 7, after V lost 6 bases and J lost 5 bases. The CDR3 runs 14 residues. CDR1 is SQVTM and CDR2 is ANQGSEA in the germline V gene. The CDR3 DNA follows: TGCAGCGTAAGGGACAGGGGGCGATGGACTGAAGCTTTCTTT. Translated: CSVRDRGRWTEAFF.

This clonotype has a handful of counts. The CDR3 sequence: CASSPMLGGETQYF. CDR3 DNA sequence: TGTGCCAGCAGTCCAATGTTAGGAGGAGAGACCCAGTACTTC. The V gene is TRBV6-1, the J gene TRBJ2-5; D is perhaps TRBD2 (5 bases). Germline V gene lookup returns CDR1 MNHNS and CDR2 SASEGT. The CDR3 consists of 14 residues. V gave up 5 bases and J gave up 4 bases, with 14 bases separating them.

The genes are TRBV20-1 and TRBJ2-1, with D tentatively TRBD1 (5 bases). CDR1 is DFQATT and CDR2 is SNEGSKA in the germline V gene (reference sequence). CDR3 length: 12 amino acids. Trimming left V 0 bases short and J 15 bases short, with 15 bases between. CDR3 residues: CSARDRLMGPFF. The CDR3 bases are TGCAGTGCTAGAGATCGGTTGATGGGGCCGTTCTTC.

V usage is TRBV4-2 and J usage is TRBJ2-1; 12 bases align to TRBD2. Looked up from germline, CDR1 is LGHNA and CDR2 is YNFKEQ. The CDR3 spans 16 residues. With V trimmed by 0 bases and J by 4 bases, 1 base remained unmatched. CDR3: CASSQELAGGYNEQFF. CDR3 DNA: TGTGCCAGCAGCCAAGAGCTAGCGGGAGGGTACAATGAGCAGTTCTTC.

This rearrangement joins TRBV6-2 or TRBV6-3 to TRBJ2-1; no clear D gene. The CDR3 runs 14 residues. Germline lookup yields CDR1 MNHEY and CDR2 SVGEGT. V lost 0 bases and J lost 9, with 12 bases in between. The CDR3 sequence is CASSYSRLSGEQFF. The CDR3 nucleotides read TGTGCCAGCAGTTACTCACGACTTTCTGGTGAGCAGTTCTTC.

The V and J genes are TRBV5-1 and TRBJ2-7, with 10 bases aligning to TRBD1. The CDR3 consists of 14 residues. J was trimmed by 6 bases and V by 4 bases; bases with no gene match: 7. Per the germline V gene, CDR1 is SGHRS and CDR2 is YFSETQ. The CDR3 here is CASSPRQGAVEQYF. The CDR3 DNA reads as TGCGCCAGCAGCCCCAGACAGGGGGCCGTCGAGCAGTACTTC.

The genes are TRBV6-5 and TRBJ2-6; 8 bases line up with TRBD1. Germline CDR1 and CDR2: MNHEY and SVGAGI. This CDR3 contains 19 residues. The V segment lost 2 bases and the J segment 1 base; nucleotides outside the gene matches: 10. This chain's CDR3 is CASSYVEQGARSGANVLTF. In nucleotides, the CDR3 is TGTGCCAGCAGTTACGTCGAGCAGGGGGCTAGGTCTGGGGCCAACGTCCTGACTTTC.

The gene calls are TRBV6-1 and TRBJ2-3, with D perhaps TRBD1 (6 bases). CDR3 length equals 14 residues. CDR1 and CDR2 (germline): MNHNS, SASEGT. V was cut by 6 bases and J by 6 bases, with 16 bases left in between. The CDR3 sequence is CASRGAQGLDTQYF. The DNA of the CDR3 is TGTGCCAGCAGGGGGGCACAGGGTCTGGATACGCAGTATTTT.